Shown below are 26 T cell receptor beta chains from a single sample sequenced in a study of radiotherapy plus CTLA-4 blockade in lung cancer (dated by TCRdb to the late 2010s). Preparation of the library involved the immunoSEQ multiplex PCR assay. TCRdb carries this immuneACCESS record with in-frame sequences only. Its versions omit some clonotypes, under half of them owing to an unresolved V gene in the studies checked, with the rest unexplained. The sample table lists tens of thousands of clones, less than 75% of them with a count of one. The ten largest clones capture roughly 4.5% of the sample. Sequencing was performed on peripheral blood, taken from a patient treated with radiotherapy plus ipilimumab. The receptors here all came from a human donor with non-small cell lung cancer whose response to radiotherapy plus ipilimumab could not be evaluated.

The gene calls are TRBV6-5 and TRBJ2-7; tentatively, D is TRBD1 (6 bases). Deletions cut 5 bases from V and 9 bases from J, with 14 bases between. Germline loops: CDR1 MNHEY, CDR2 SVGAGI. This CDR3 has 12 residues. The CDR3 loop reads CASSQQGSRQYF. CDR3 DNA sequence: TGTGCCAGCAGTCAACAGGGTAGTCGGCAGTACTTC.

This clone has a handful of counts. This chain links TRBV7-6 with TRBJ2-1; a possible D gene is TRBD2 (6 bases). The CDR3 is 14 amino acids. The V end was cut by 6 bases, the J end by 1 base, with 10 bases between. Germline CDR1 SGHVS, CDR2 FNYEAQ. The CDR3 DNA is TGTGCCAGCAGTCGGCTAGCGTCCTACAATGAGCAGTTCTTC. This encodes CASSRLASYNEQFF.

The chain couples TRBV27 to TRBJ1-3, with 9 bases aligning to TRBD1. CDR3 size: 17 residues. The germline CDR1 and CDR2 sequences are MNHEY and SMNVEV (reference sequence). The trim removed 5 bases at V and 1 base at J, leaving 9 bases unmatched. The CDR3 sequence is CASSPLGQGSSGNTIYF. The CDR3, as DNA: TGTGCCAGCAGTCCCCTAGGACAGGGGTCATCTGGAAACACCATATATTTT.

About this clone itself: One end of the junction is discordant with germline, which a read error may explain. The chain uses TRBV5-4 and TRBJ2-3, with 7 bases lining up with TRBD2. Germline CDR1 and CDR2: SGHNT and YYREEE (reference sequence). The length of the CDR3 is 14 residues. The CDR3 protein is CASSGKREADTQYF. The CDR3 DNA follows: TGCGCCAGCAGCGGGAAGCGGGAAGCAGATACGCAGTATTTT.

The chain has TRBV28 and TRBJ1-5, with 7 bases identical to TRBD1. CDR3 length: 15 amino acids. Germline values: CDR1 MDHEN, CDR2 SYDVKM. V lost 2 bases to trimming and J lost 9 bases; unmatched junction nucleotides: 10. DNA of the CDR3: TGTGCCAGCAGTTTAGGGGGACAGTCCCTCCGGCCCCAGCATTTT. Encoded protein: CASSLGGQSLRPQHF.

The V gene is TRBV7-9, the J gene TRBJ2-1; D may be TRBD1 (5 bases). Germline loops: CDR1 SEHNR, CDR2 FQNEAQ (reference sequence). V shed 2 bases and J shed 5 bases, with 13 bases lying between them. The CDR3 consists of 15 residues. CDR3 loop: CASSLKLGPNNEQFF. In DNA, the CDR3 is TGTGCCAGCAGCTTAAAGTTGGGGCCAAACAATGAGCAGTTCTTC.

This clone was counted only a few times. This sequence joins TRBV28 and TRBJ1-1; maybe TRBD1 (5 bases). The CDR3 loop spans 12 amino acids. V was cut by 6 bases and J by 10 bases, with 15 bases left in between. Germline V gives CDR1 MDHEN, CDR2 SYDVKM. The CDR3: CASRPDTPRAFF. CDR3 bases: TGTGCCAGCAGGCCGGACACTCCACGAGCTTTCTTT.

J is TRBJ2-7 and V is TRBV6-1; 8 positions agree with TRBD1. This CDR3 comprises 15 residues. V lost 5 bases to trimming and J lost 4 bases; unmatched junction nucleotides: 10. Per the germline V gene, CDR1 is MNHNS and CDR2 is SASEGT. CDR3 loop: CASSFPLTGVYEQYF. The CDR3 DNA is TGTGCCAGCAGTTTTCCTCTGACAGGGGTGTACGAGCAGTACTTC.

The V and J genes are TRBV11-3 and TRBJ2-3, with D perhaps matching TRBD2 (6 bases). Germline CDR1 SGHNT, CDR2 YENEEA. The CDR3 is 14 amino acids. V was clipped by 1 base and J by 2 bases, with 7 bases between them. This chain's CDR3 is CASSLGGDTDTQYF. The CDR3 DNA follows: TGTGCCAGCAGCTTAGGGGGGGACACAGATACGCAGTATTTT.

This clone was detected once. Here the CDR3 reads CAWSRTSYNEQFF. CDR3 coding DNA: TGTGCCTGGAGCCGGACAAGCTACAATGAGCAGTTCTTC. V and J are TRBV30 and TRBJ2-1; a possible D gene is TRBD1 (5 bases). V was trimmed by 3 bases and J by 3 bases, leaving 9 bases between them. The CDR3 loop spans 13 amino acids. Per the germline V gene, CDR1 is GTSNPN and CDR2 is SVGIG (reference sequence).

The genes are TRBV6-6 and TRBJ1-1; D gene uncertain. Trimming shortened V by 0 bases and J by 7 bases, and 6 bases separated the two germline ends. The germline V gene encodes CDR1 MNHNY and CDR2 SVGAGI (reference sequence). This CDR3 has 12 amino acids. The CDR3 loop reads CASSYSGFEAFF. The CDR3 DNA follows: TGTGCCAGCAGTTACTCGGGCTTTGAAGCTTTCTTT.

The genes are TRBV7-6 and TRBJ1-6, with 7 bases aligning to TRBD1. CDR1 is SGHVS and CDR2 is FNYEAQ in the germline V gene. Unmatched junction bases numbered 8, after V lost 1 base and J lost 8 bases. This CDR3 spans 16 amino acids. The CDR3 DNA reads as TGTGCCAGCAGCTTAGATCGTCGGGACAGATATTCACCCCTCCACTTT. This codes for CASSLDRRDRYSPLHF. The full variable domain, its missing parts supplied by reference TRBV7-6 and TRBJ1-6, is GAGVSQSPRYKVTKRGQDVALRCDPISGHVSLYWYRQALGQGPEFLTYFNYEAQQDKSGLPNDRFSAERPEGSISTLTIQRTEQRDSAMYRCASSLDRRDRYSPLHFGNGTRLTVT.

In this sample, this clone turned up a few times. The chain couples TRBV18 to TRBJ1-1; 7 nucleotides align to TRBD1. This CDR3 has 17 amino acids. Trimming cost V 1 base and J 2 bases; bases outside gene matches: 10. Germline V gene sequence: CDR1 KGHSH, CDR2 LQKENI. The chain's CDR3 is CASSPLQLGQINTEAFF. CDR3 in DNA: TGTGCCAGCTCACCACTGCAACTGGGACAGATTAACACTGAAGCTTTCTTT.

This clone was observed a handful of times. This rearrangement joins TRBV6-5 to TRBJ1-2; D unresolved. The CDR3 loop spans 14 amino acids. Trimming removed 2 bases at V and 4 bases at J, with 11 bases between. Germline V gene data show CDR1 as MNHEY and CDR2 as SVGAGI. The CDR3 DNA sequence: TGTGCCAGCAGTTACCTTAACAGTGCCTATGGCTACACCTTC. Amino acid sequence: CASSYLNSAYGYTF.

This chain connects TRBV15 to TRBJ1-2; 10 nucleotides line up with TRBD1. The CDR3 contains 16 residues. J gave up 4 bases and V 3 bases, and 8 bases lay outside the gene matches. Germline V gene sequence: CDR1 LNHNV, CDR2 YYDKDF (reference sequence). The CDR3 region has the DNA TGTGCCACCAGCAGGCGGGGGACAGGGGAATCCTATGGCTACACCTTC. It specifies CATSRRGTGESYGYTF. The whole variable domain, filled in from reference TRBV15 and TRBJ1-2, reads DAMVIQNPRYQVTQFGKPVTLSCSQTLNHNVMYWYQQKSSQAPKLLFHYYDKDFNNEADTPDNFQSRRPNTSFCFLDIRSPGLGDTAMYLCATSRRGTGESYGYTFGSGTRLTVV.

Details on this clone: A read error may account for a junction end that differs from germline. Within the sample, other DNA sequences also encode this same CDR3. This chain joins TRBV5-1 and TRBJ2-3, with 8 bases that match TRBD2. The germline V gene has CDR1 SGHRS and CDR2 YFSETQ. This CDR3 has 14 amino acids. This CDR3 is CASSWGLVTDTQYF. Written as DNA, the CDR3 is TGCGCCAGCAGCTGGGGACTAGTCACAGATACACAGTATTTT.

As concerns this clone: One end of the junction does not line up with germline, which may come from a read error. This chain connects TRBV7-2 to TRBJ2-7, with 7 bases lining up with TRBD1. The germline gives CDR1 SGHTA, CDR2 FQGNSA. CDR3 length: 14 amino acids. CDR3 in DNA: TGTGCCAGCAGCTTGGGACAGTATTCCTACGAGCAGTGCTTC. This codes for CASSLGQYSYEQCF.

This clone was observed a single time. CDR3 DNA: TGTGCCAGCAGTTTAGTAGGGGGCGTTTCTGGCTACACCTTC. This sequence encodes CASSLVGGVSGYTF. This chain uses TRBV27 with TRBJ1-2; TRBD1 agrees at 7 bases. Per germline, CDR1 MNHEY and CDR2 SMNVEV (reference sequence). The V segment lost 2 bases and the J segment 7 bases; nucleotides outside the gene matches: 7. The CDR3 is made up of 14 amino acids.

The count of this clone is one. The rearrangement joins TRBV20-1 to TRBJ2-1, with D uncertain. Germline V lookup: CDR1 DFQATT, CDR2 SNEGSKA (reference sequence). The CDR3 extends over 11 amino acids. V lost 4 bases and J 9 bases, leaving 10 bases between the germline ends. CDR3 sequence (DNA): TGCAGTGCTAATCTTGCGCGTGAGCAGTTCTTC. Translated: CSANLAREQFF.

The chain combines TRBV5-1 with TRBJ2-7; D is possibly TRBD2 (5 bases). The germline gives CDR1 SGHRS, CDR2 YFSETQ. This CDR3 region has 15 residues. V lost 3 bases and J 2 bases, leaving 15 bases between the germline ends. CDR3 coding DNA: TGCGCCAGCAGCTCGGGGTGGACCGACCCCTACGAGCAGTACTTC. Translated: CASSSGWTDPYEQYF.

The V call is TRBV5-1, the J call TRBJ2-3, with no clear D. The CDR3 contains 13 residues. Germline V gene sequence: CDR1 SGHRS, CDR2 YFSETQ. The V and J ends lost 4 bases and 3 bases respectively, with 9 bases between them. Here the CDR3 reads CASSIHSTDTQYF. CDR3 DNA sequence: TGCGCCAGCAGCATCCATAGTACAGATACGCAGTATTTT.

V gene TRBV7-3 combines with J gene TRBJ2-7; weak D call: TRBD2 (5 bases). This CDR3 is built from 13 residues. The V gene's germline CDR1 is SGHTA and CDR2 FQGTGA. Between the trimmed V and J ends, which lost 1 base and 4 bases, there was a span of 8 bases. Written as DNA, the CDR3 is TGTGCCAGCAGCTTAAATCGGGATTACGAGCAGTACTTC. It specifies CASSLNRDYEQYF.

V gene TRBV7-9 combines with J gene TRBJ2-7; a possible D gene is TRBD2 (6 bases). With 5 bases removed from V and 5 bases from J, the gap between germline ends came to 25 bases. CDR1 and CDR2 (germline): SEHNR, FQNEAQ (reference sequence). This CDR3 has 17 amino acids. Written as DNA, the CDR3 is TGTGCCAGCAGCACCGCCTTGGACTACAGGTTCATCGACGAGCAGTACTTC. Translation gives CASSTALDYRFIDEQYF.

CDR3 nucleotides: TGTGCCAGCAGTTTATCGGGACTAGCGAGGAACGAGCAGTACTTC. Translation gives CASSLSGLARNEQYF. The V call is TRBV28, the J call TRBJ2-7; 10 nucleotides match TRBD2. Germline CDR1 and CDR2: MDHEN and SYDVKM. The ends lost 1 base at V and 5 bases at J; junction bases unmatched: 5. The CDR3 runs 15 residues.

The genes are TRBV2 and TRBJ2-7; no clear D. Germline assignment: CDR1 SNHLY and CDR2 FYNNEI. The length of the CDR3 is 11 residues. Between the trimmed V and J ends, which lost 5 bases and 2 bases, there was a span of 4 bases. The CDR3: CASSPAYEQYF. CDR3 coding DNA: TGTGCCAGCAGTCCGGCCTACGAGCAGTACTTC.

The chain couples TRBV28 to TRBJ2-3; D is undetermined. The CDR3 has 11 residues. Germline loops: CDR1 MDHEN, CDR2 SYDVKM. Trimming removed 5 bases from V and 5 bases from J, with 5 bases in between. This chain's CDR3 is CASSLRDTQYF. The DNA for the CDR3 is TGTGCCAGCAGTCTACGAGATACGCAGTATTTT.